Listed here are 22 T cell receptor beta chains from one sample, sequenced in a study of identical twins. Via MiXCR, TCRdb re-called the 5' RACE reads, giving one row per CDR3 protein. The table lists a few hundred thousand distinct CDR3 sequences, about 10% of them singletons. The sample consisted of naive T cells sorted from blood. Receptors originate from a woman aged 45 to 65 in good health.

This clonotype was picked up a small number of times. The chain recombines TRBV6-9 with TRBJ2-6; D not resolved. This CDR3 is built from 16 residues. Germline V CDR1 and CDR2: MNHGY, SVAAGI. V lost 7 bases and J 2 bases, leaving 15 bases between the germline ends. CDR3 DNA sequence: TGTGCCAGCATGAAGGTGTTATTCGCTGGGGCCAACGTCCTGACTTTC. It specifies CASMKVLFAGANVLTF.

This clonotype appeared a few times. This chain joins TRBV2 and TRBJ2-7; perhaps TRBD2 as D (5 bases). Germline assignment: CDR1 SNHLY and CDR2 FYNNEI. V was clipped by 6 bases and J by 2 bases, with 8 bases between them. The CDR3 extends over 12 amino acids. CDR3 protein: CASRRAAYEQYF. CDR3 nucleotides: TGTGCCAGCAGGAGGGCCGCCTACGAGCAGTACTTC.

This sequence joins TRBV11-2 and TRBJ2-1, with 16 bases that match TRBD2. V lost 5 bases and J lost 6; bases outside the gene matches: 10. This CDR3 region has 18 residues. Germline V CDR1 and CDR2: SGHAT, FQNNGV. This CDR3 is CASSPGLAGGYGGNEQFF. CDR3 in DNA: TGTGCCAGCAGCCCGGGACTAGCGGGAGGGTACGGGGGCAATGAGCAGTTCTTC.

This clonotype came up a few times. This sequence joins TRBV2 and TRBJ2-5, with D perhaps matching TRBD1 (6 bases). V was shortened by 5 bases and J by 4 bases, with 17 bases between the two germline ends. This CDR3 comprises 15 residues. The germline V gene encodes CDR1 SNHLY and CDR2 FYNNEI. CDR3 in amino acids: CASSPTLQGGETQYF. CDR3 DNA sequence: TGTGCCAGCAGTCCTACCCTACAGGGTGGAGAGACCCAGTACTTC. The full variable domain, rest sourced from reference TRBV2 and TRBJ2-5, is EPEVTQTPSHQVTQMGQEVILRCVPISNHLYFYWYRQILGQKVEFLVSFYNNEISEKSEIFDDQFSVERPDGSNFTLKIRSTKLEDSAMYFCASSPTLQGGETQYFGPGTRLLVL.

V usage is TRBV12-5 and J usage is TRBJ2-1; TRBD2 matches 9 bases. J gave up 0 bases and V 1 base, and 7 bases lay outside the gene matches. Looked up from germline, CDR1 is LGHNT and CDR2 is FRNRAP. There are 18 residues in the CDR3. This CDR3 reads CASGLAPIAGVSYNEQFF. CDR3 nucleotides: TGTGCTAGTGGTTTGGCTCCCATAGCGGGGGTCTCCTACAATGAGCAGTTCTTC.

In this sample, this clonotype turned up a few times. The chain has TRBV7-6 and TRBJ2-1; TRBD1 matches 9 bases. V dropped 2 bases and J dropped 8; count of bases not matched to a gene: 7. Per germline, CDR1 SGHVS and CDR2 FNYEAQ. CDR3 length equals 15 residues. CDR3 protein: CASSLMGQGQDEQFF. CDR3 bases: TGTGCCAGCAGCTTAATGGGACAGGGTCAGGATGAGCAGTTCTTC. The full variable domain, in which reference TRBV7-6 and TRBJ2-1 provide the parts outside the CDR3, is GAGVSQSPRYKVTKRGQDVALRCDPISGHVSLYWYRQALGQGPEFLTYFNYEAQQDKSGLPNDRFSAERPEGSISTLTIQRTEQRDSAMYRCASSLMGQGQDEQFFGPGTRLTVL.

Worth noting for this clonotype: At one end, the junction sequence differs from germline, possibly due to a read error. The chain has TRBV6-2 or TRBV6-3 and TRBJ2-1, with D perhaps TRBD1 (6 bases). Per germline, CDR1 MNHEY and CDR2 SVGEGT. The CDR3 contains 15 residues. CDR3 amino acids: CDSSSFRDTDNEQFF. In DNA form, the CDR3 reads TGTGACAGCAGTTCATTCCGGGACACCGACAATGAGCAGTTCTTC.

The chain employs TRBV29-1 and TRBJ2-7; no definite D call. This CDR3 contains 11 residues. V shed 7 bases and J shed 5 bases, with 12 bases lying between them. Germline V gene data show CDR1 as SQVTM and CDR2 as ANQGSEA. The CDR3 sequence: CSARLAHEQYF. The CDR3 nucleotides are TGCAGCGCCAGACTTGCCCACGAGCAGTACTTC.

The gene calls are TRBV2 and TRBJ2-1, with a weak D call TRBD1 (6 bases). Trimming took off 3 bases at V and 3 bases at J, with 9 bases between the two ends. The CDR3 covers 14 residues. Germline V lookup: CDR1 SNHLY, CDR2 FYNNEI. Written as DNA, the CDR3 is TGTGCCAGCAGTGACCAGACAGGCTACAATGAGCAGTTCTTC. It specifies CASSDQTGYNEQFF.

This clonotype was counted a few times. This sequence joins TRBV5-5 and TRBJ2-7; D call uncertain. Per the germline V gene, CDR1 is SGHKS and CDR2 is YYEKEE (reference sequence). The V and J ends lost 4 bases and 4 bases respectively, with 12 bases between them. The CDR3 extends over 13 amino acids. Written as DNA, the CDR3 is TGTGCCAGCAGCGATGTCGGTCTTTACGAGCAGTACGTC. Its translation: CASSDVGLYEQYV.

There are a few counts of this clonotype. In DNA, the CDR3 is TGTGCCACCAGCAGAGATCAAGGGTCCACTGAAGCTTTCTTT. As protein: CATSRDQGSTEAFF. The chain combines TRBV15 with TRBJ1-1, with D unresolved. In germline, CDR1 is LNHNV, CDR2 YYDKDF (reference sequence). V gave up 0 bases and J gave up 4 bases, with 9 bases separating them. CDR3 size: 14 residues.

This clonotype was seen ten or more times. The rearrangement uses TRBV24-1 and TRBJ2-5; 7 bases match TRBD2. The CDR3 is 14 amino acids. Germline values: CDR1 KGHDR, CDR2 SFDVKD. Germline trimming cut 5 bases from V and 5 bases from J; bases unmatched to any gene: 7. CDR3: CATSGAGPGETQYF. As DNA, the CDR3 is TGTGCCACCAGTGGAGCGGGACCGGGGGAGACCCAGTACTTC.

A few counts support this clonotype. The chain is built from TRBV5-6 and TRBJ2-1, with unresolved D. The CDR3 runs to 12 residues. With 4 bases removed from V and 4 bases from J, the gap between germline ends came to 6 bases. Per the germline V gene, CDR1 is SGHDT and CDR2 is YYEEEE. The CDR3 DNA sequence: TGTGCCAGCAGCAAGGCTTACAATGAGCAGTTCTTC. Translation: CASSKAYNEQFF. The variable domain in full, completed from reference TRBV5-6 and TRBJ2-1, reads DAGVTQSPTHLIKTRGQQVTLRCSPKSGHDTVSWYQQALGQGPQFIFQYYEEEERQRGNFPDRFSGHQFPNYSSELNVNALLLGDSALYLCASSKAYNEQFFGPGTRLTVL.

The chain uses TRBV19 and TRBJ2-7; TRBD2 might be the D (5 bases). Between the trimmed V and J ends, which lost 5 bases and 0 bases, there was a span of 20 bases. The CDR3 totals 17 residues. Germline CDR1 and CDR2: LNHDA and SQIVND (reference sequence). As DNA, the CDR3 is TGTGCCAGTAGTCCCCGGGATTGGGTTACAAACTCCTACGAGCAGTACTTC. It codes for CASSPRDWVTNSYEQYF.

This sequence joins TRBV10-3 and TRBJ2-7; D is uncertain. Germline assignment: CDR1 ENHRY and CDR2 SYGVKD. The CDR3 consists of 12 residues. The V gene lost 0 bases and the J gene lost 7 bases, with 7 bases spanning the gap. The CDR3 loop is CAISESTTEQYF. The CDR3 coding sequence is TGTGCCATCAGTGAGTCGACAACAGAGCAGTACTTC.

This clonotype came up once. This chain uses TRBV7-2 with TRBJ2-2; maybe TRBD1 (6 bases). V shed 3 bases and J shed 4 bases, with 9 bases lying between them. This CDR3 has 14 amino acids. The V gene's germline CDR1 is SGHTA and CDR2 FQGNSA. The CDR3 reads CASSFFRGTGELFF. Written as DNA, the CDR3 is TGTGCCAGCAGCTTCTTCAGGGGCACCGGGGAGCTGTTTTTT.

The chain carries TRBV25-1 and TRBJ2-1; a weak D match, TRBD2 (6 bases). This CDR3 contains 13 residues. V was shortened by 4 bases and J by 7 bases, with 11 bases between the two germline ends. Germline V CDR1 and CDR2: MGHDK, SYGVNS. DNA of the CDR3: TGTGCCAGCAGTGGCGGGACTTCAAATGAGCAGTTCTTC. This translates into CASSGGTSNEQFF.

This clonotype has just one count. The V gene is TRBV18, the J gene TRBJ1-4; D unresolved. Trimming took 5 bases from V and 0 from J, leaving 7 bases between them. The CDR3 runs to 14 residues. The germline V gene encodes CDR1 KGHSH and CDR2 LQKENI. The CDR3, as DNA: TGTGCCAGCTCAGACTTAACAACTAATGAAAAACTGTTTTTT. It codes for CASSDLTTNEKLFF.

The table lists this clonotype with many counts. This chain joins TRBV7-9 and TRBJ2-1; 11 nucleotides line up with TRBD2. The germline V gene has CDR1 SEHNR and CDR2 FQNEAQ (reference sequence). The ends lost 5 bases at V and 4 bases at J; junction bases unmatched: 16. CDR3 length: 19 amino acids. The CDR3 sequence: CASSLLGTSGITAYNEQFF. As DNA, the CDR3 is TGTGCCAGCAGCCTACTAGGGACTAGCGGAATAACCGCTTACAATGAGCAGTTCTTC.

The CDR3, as DNA: TGCAGTGCTACTCTAGCAGTGAGCTCCTACGAGCAGTACTTC. Translated, it gives CSATLAVSSYEQYF. The chain recombines TRBV20-1 with TRBJ2-7, with a tentative D call TRBD2 (5 bases). Germline CDR1 is DFQATT and CDR2 is SNEGSKA (reference sequence). Trimming took off 4 bases at V and 0 bases at J, with 13 bases between the two ends. This CDR3 has 14 residues.

CDR3 sequence: CASSQEADREGFVVGNEQFF. CDR3 DNA sequence: TGCGCCAGCAGCCAAGAAGCGGACAGGGAAGGTTTTGTGGTTGGCAATGAGCAGTTCTTC. The rearrangement joins TRBV4-1 to TRBJ2-1; 8 nucleotides match TRBD1. CDR3 size: 20 residues. CDR1 MGHRA and CDR2 YSYEKL come from the germline V gene. The V and J ends lost 0 bases and 6 bases, in that order; junction bases with no gene match: 19.

This clonotype occurred a few times. This rearrangement joins TRBV5-5 to TRBJ1-3; D may be TRBD1 (5 bases). From germline, CDR1 is SGHKS and CDR2 YYEKEE (reference sequence). Trimming took 0 bases from V and 7 from J, leaving 11 bases between them. CDR3 length: 14 amino acids. This CDR3 is CASSLGQPGNTIYF. In DNA, the CDR3 is TGTGCCAGCAGCTTGGGACAGCCCGGGAACACCATATATTTT.